Listed below are T cell receptor beta chains from one sample, sequenced in a study of T cell responses to AZD1222 COVID-19 vaccine. Sequenced by immunoSEQ multiplex PCR; TCRdb stores in-frame clones only, minus some. The sample has more than 110,000 clones, roughly 92% seen once. This material consisted of peripheral blood, taken on day 0 of AZD1222 vaccination. These TCRs come from an adult in good health. Both conserved end residues are part of each CDR3. D genes are given only for firm matches. Size tells how often a clone was seen (once, few, many) or the class of an expanded clone, and some rows leave it out.

clone_size j_call d_call v_call cdr3_aa cdr3_nt
NA TRBJ1-1 TRBD1 TRBV6-1 CASSEIRGQRTEAFF TGTGCCAGCAGTGAAATCAGGGGGCAACGAACTGAAGCTTTCTTT
NA TRBJ2-7 TRBD1 TRBV5-5 CASSLGQDYEQYF TGTGCCAGCAGCTTAGGACAGGATTACGAGCAGTACTTC
NA TRBJ2-7 NA TRBV5-3 CAASYEQYF TGTGCGGCGAGCTACGAGCAGTACTTC
NA TRBJ2-7 NA TRBV12-3/TRBV12-4 CASSLGVHEQYF TGTGCCAGCAGTTTGGGGGTCCACGAGCAGTACTTC
few TRBJ2-4 NA TRBV30 CAALREGGQAAQYF TGTGCCGCCTTAAGAGAGGGGGGTCAAGCGGCCCAGTACTTC
once TRBJ2-5 NA TRBV2 CSIRVPGTQYF TGTTCTATCAGGGTCCCCGGGACCCAGTACTTC
NA TRBJ2-7 TRBD1 TRBV10-2 CASGTASVYEQYF TGCGCCAGCGGGACAGCATCGGTCTACGAGCAGTACTTC
NA TRBJ1-2 NA TRBV28 CASSIAGDTNYGYTF TGTGCCAGCAGTATCGCAGGGGATACTAACTATGGCTACACCTTC
NA TRBJ2-2 NA TRBV20-1 CSASLVTGELFF TGCAGTGCTAGTCTAGTAACCGGGGAGCTGTTTTTT
NA TRBJ2-1 NA TRBV11-2 CASSFSKGGEQFF TGTGCCAGCAGCTTTAGTAAGGGGGGTGAGCAGTTCTTC
NA TRBJ1-5 NA TRBV27 CASSSRAGVPYSNQPQHF TGTGCCAGCAGTTCAAGGGCAGGCGTCCCATATAGCAATCAGCCCCAGCATTTT
NA TRBJ2-1 TRBD2 TRBV28 CASSTRLAATSYNEQFF TGTGCCAGCAGTACTCGACTAGCCGCAACCTCCTACAATGAGCAGTTCTTC
NA TRBJ2-1 TRBD2 TRBV12-5 CASGLRGGTYTPQFF TGTGCTAGTGGTTTACGCGGGGGAACATACACACCACAGTTCTTC
NA TRBJ1-1 NA TRBV2 CASSEVIVLNTEAFF TGTGCCAGCAGTGAGGTAATAGTCCTGAACACTGAAGCTTTCTTT
NA TRBJ1-1 NA TRBV18 CASSPGANTEAFF TGTGCCAGCTCACCCGGAGCGAACACTGAAGCTTTCTTT
once TRBJ2-1 NA TRBV3-1/TRBV3-2 CASSIPGMQFF TGTGCCAGCAGCATCCCGGGCATGCAGTTCTTC
NA TRBJ1-5 TRBD1 TRBV15 CATSRGRGSNQPQHF TGTGCCACCAGCAGAGGCAGGGGGAGCAATCAGCCCCAGCATTTT
few TRBJ2-3 NA TRBV7-8 CASRYRPTDTQYF TGTGCCAGCCGGTACAGGCCTACAGATACGCAGTATTTT
NA TRBJ1-2 NA TRBV6-6 CASSSNPVGYTF TGTGCCAGCAGTTCCAACCCGGTAGGCTACACCTTC
NA TRBJ2-1 TRBD2 TRBV28 CASSGTSSYNEQFF TGTGCCAGCAGCGGGACTAGCTCCTACAATGAGCAGTTCTTC
NA TRBJ1-1 NA TRBV30 CAWSVLQANTEAFF TGTGCCTGGAGTGTACTTCAGGCTAACACTGAAGCTTTCTTT
once TRBJ2-5 TRBD1 TRBV14 CASSSDRGRETQYF TGTGCCAGCAGCTCGGACAGGGGGCGGGAGACCCAGTACTTC
few TRBJ2-2 NA TRBV19 CASSPSRGTGELFF TGTGCCAGTAGTCCGTCAAGAGGTACCGGGGAGCTGTTTTTT
NA TRBJ1-1 NA TRBV5-1 CASSPGGGANTEAFF TGCGCCAGCAGCCCCGGTGGAGGAGCGAACACTGAAGCTTTCTTT
NA TRBJ2-7 TRBD2 TRBV5-1 CASSLGASGPHEQYF TGCGCCAGCAGCCTAGGGGCTAGCGGGCCCCACGAGCAGTACTTC
NA TRBJ2-7 TRBD1 TRBV14 CASSPRDREHPRYEQYF TGTGCCAGCAGCCCCCGGGACAGGGAACATCCCCGCTACGAGCAGTACTTC
NA TRBJ2-3 NA TRBV5-1 CASSLGGASTDTQYF TGCGCCAGCAGCTTGGGTGGGGCTAGCACAGATACGCAGTATTTT
NA TRBJ2-3 TRBD2 TRBV2 CASSVLAGGRDTQYF TGTGCCAGCAGTGTTCTAGCGGGAGGGCGAGATACGCAGTATTTT
NA TRBJ1-1 TRBD1 TRBV29-1 CSAGTGNMNTEAFF TGCAGCGCTGGGACAGGAAATATGAACACTGAAGCTTTCTTT
NA TRBJ2-5 TRBD1 TRBV24-1 CATSERTGGYGETQYF TGTGCCACCAGTGAGCGAACAGGGGGGTACGGAGAGACCCAGTACTTC
NA TRBJ1-1 NA TRBV28 CASSLTGRNTEAFF TGTGCCAGCAGTTTAACGGGCCGTAACACTGAAGCTTTCTTT
NA TRBJ2-4 TRBD1 TRBV5-4 CASSTGDDLAKNIQYF TGTGCCAGCAGCACAGGGGACGACCTAGCCAAAAACATTCAGTACTTC
NA TRBJ1-5 NA TRBV19 CASRGGQPRYSNQPQHF TGTGCCAGTAGGGGGGGTCAGCCCCGGTATAGCAATCAGCCCCAGCATTTT
NA TRBJ2-4 TRBD1 TRBV24-1 CATSEYGTGGFIQYF TGTGCCACCAGTGAATACGGGACAGGGGGTTTCATTCAGTACTTC
NA TRBJ2-3 NA TRBV4-3 CASSNPGLLGTSSTDTQYF TGCGCCAGCAGCAACCCCGGACTTCTAGGGACTTCTAGCACAGATACGCAGTATTTT
NA TRBJ1-2 NA TRBV6-5 CASRGTVDGYTF TGTGCCAGCAGGGGGACGGTGGATGGCTACACCTTC
NA TRBJ2-2 NA TRBV3-1/TRBV3-2 CASSPGAGNTGELFF TGTGCCAGCAGCCCGGGAGCGGGGAACACCGGGGAGCTGTTTTTT